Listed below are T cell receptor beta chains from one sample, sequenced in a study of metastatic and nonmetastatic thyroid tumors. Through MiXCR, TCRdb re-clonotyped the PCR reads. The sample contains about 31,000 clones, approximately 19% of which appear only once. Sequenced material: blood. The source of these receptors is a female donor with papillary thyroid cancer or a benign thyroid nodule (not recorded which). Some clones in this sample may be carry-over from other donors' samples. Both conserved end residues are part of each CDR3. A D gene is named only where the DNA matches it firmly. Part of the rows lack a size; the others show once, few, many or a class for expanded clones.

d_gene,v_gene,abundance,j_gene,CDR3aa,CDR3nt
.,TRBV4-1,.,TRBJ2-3,CASSGLGRDSMDTQYF,TGCGCCAGCAGCGGGTTGGGGCGGGACAGTATGGATACGCAGTATTTT
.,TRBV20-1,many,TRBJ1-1,CSARLGWTEAFF,TGCAGTGCCCGTCTAGGTTGGACTGAAGCTTTCTTT
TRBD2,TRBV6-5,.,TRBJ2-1,CASSYSLASGGAGDEQFF,TGTGCCAGCAGTTACTCCCTTGCTAGCGGGGGGGCCGGGGATGAGCAGTTCTTC
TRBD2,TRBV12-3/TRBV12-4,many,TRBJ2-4,CASSLSGGLDIQYF,TGTGCCAGCAGTTTATCGGGGGGGCTCGACATTCAGTACTTC
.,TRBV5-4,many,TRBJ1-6,CASSSAGRYNSPLHF,TGTGCCAGCAGCTCCGCGGGACGGTATAATTCACCCCTCCACTTT
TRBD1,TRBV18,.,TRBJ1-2,CASSPRDRASVGYTF,TGTGCCAGCTCACCTCGGGACAGGGCGTCGGTTGGCTACACCTTC
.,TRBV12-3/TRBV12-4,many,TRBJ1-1,CASSLQALNTEAFF,TGTGCCAGCAGCCTACAGGCCCTGAACACTGAAGCTTTCTTT
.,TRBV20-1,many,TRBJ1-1,CSAGSGGEAFF,TGCAGTGCAGGGAGTGGCGGTGAAGCTTTCTTT
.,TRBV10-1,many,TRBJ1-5,CASSVTGNQPQHF,TGCGCCAGCAGCGTCACAGGGAATCAGCCCCAGCATTTT
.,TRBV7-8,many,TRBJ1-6,CASSWGLGDSPLHF,TGTGCCAGCAGCTGGGGTCTGGGTGACTCACCCCTCCACTTT
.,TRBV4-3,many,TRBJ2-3,CASSPGRGVAGFTDTQYF,TGCGCCAGCAGCCCGGGGAGGGGGGTAGCGGGCTTCACAGATACGCAGTATTTT
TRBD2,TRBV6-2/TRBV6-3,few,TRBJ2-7,CASRPRGLAGPTYEQYF,TGTGCCAGCAGGCCCCGGGGACTAGCGGGACCGACCTACGAGCAGTACTTC
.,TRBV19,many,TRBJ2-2,CASSEDSANTGELFF,TGTGCCAGTAGTGAAGACAGCGCGAACACCGGGGAGCTGTTTTTT
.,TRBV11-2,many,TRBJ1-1,CASSLRPVGTEAFF,TGTGCCAGCAGCCTCAGGCCCGTTGGGACTGAAGCTTTCTTT
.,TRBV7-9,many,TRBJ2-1,CASSLAWTGRDEQFF,TGTGCCAGCAGCTTAGCGTGGACAGGGAGGGATGAGCAGTTCTTC
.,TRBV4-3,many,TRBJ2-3,CASSQGGDFSDTQYF,TGCGCCAGCAGCCAAGGGGGAGACTTCTCAGATACGCAGTATTTT
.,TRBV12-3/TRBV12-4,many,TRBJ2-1,CASSLIGENYNEQFF,TGTGCCAGCAGTTTGATCGGCGAGAACTACAATGAGCAGTTCTTC
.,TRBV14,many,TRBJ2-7,CASSHFPSYEQYF,TGTGCCAGCAGCCATTTCCCCTCCTACGAGCAGTACTTC
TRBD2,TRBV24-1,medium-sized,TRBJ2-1,CATSSLAGGPNEQFF,TGTGCCACCAGTAGTCTAGCGGGGGGTCCCAATGAGCAGTTCTTC
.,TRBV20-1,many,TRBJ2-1,CSASREYNEQFF,TGCAGTGCTAGCCGCGAATACAATGAGCAGTTCTTC
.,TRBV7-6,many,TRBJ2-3,CASTSLGGSTDTQYF,TGTGCCAGCACCTCTCTGGGCGGCAGCACAGATACGCAGTATTTT
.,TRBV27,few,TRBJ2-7,CASSPQVNYEQYF,TGTGCCAGCAGCCCTCAGGTAAACTACGAGCAGTACTTC
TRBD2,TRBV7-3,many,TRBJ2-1,CASSLLSLAAYNEQFF,TGTGCCAGCAGCCTGCTCTCGCTAGCGGCTTACAATGAGCAGTTCTTC
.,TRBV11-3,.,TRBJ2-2,CASDGGGGSNTGELFF,TGTGCCAGCGACGGGGGCGGGGGATCTAACACCGGGGAGCTGTTTTTT
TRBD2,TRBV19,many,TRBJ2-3,CASSVGTSGGVVTDTQYF,TGTGCCAGTAGTGTCGGGACTAGCGGGGGGGTTGTCACAGATACGCAGTATTTT
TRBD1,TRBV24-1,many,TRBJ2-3,CATSDSAQGAFTDTQYF,TGTGCCACCAGTGATTCAGCACAGGGGGCATTCACAGATACGCAGTATTTT